These T cell receptor beta chains were read from a single sample in a study of blood T cell repertoires in COVID-19. Generated by immunoSEQ multiplex PCR, the TCRdb table keeps only in-frame clones and is missing some. The sample contains over 50,000 clones, about 90% of which appear only once. Source material: peripheral blood. The receptors were sampled from a man aged 45-65 years with active COVID-19. Each CDR3 is given with its conserved first and last residue. The D gene is left open where the match is weak. Only part of the rows carry a size: once, few, many, or a class if the clone is expanded.

CDR3aa,CDR3nt,abundance,d_gene,v_gene,j_gene
CASRLAGGRTGELFF,TGTGCCAGCAGACTAGCGGGGGGGCGCACCGGGGAGCTGTTTTTT,NA,TRBD2,TRBV11-2,TRBJ2-2
CASSDSQGLTNEKLFF,TGTGCCAGCAGTGACAGTCAGGGTTTGACTAATGAAAAACTGTTTTTT,once,NA,TRBV2,TRBJ1-4
CASSTGQGSNEQFF,TGCGCCAGCAGCACGGGACAGGGAAGTAATGAGCAGTTCTTC,NA,TRBD1,TRBV5-1,TRBJ2-1
CASSKGGSRYGYTF,TGTGCCAGCAGCAAAGGCGGGAGTCGCTATGGCTACACCTTC,NA,NA,TRBV21-1,TRBJ1-2
CASSEGIREIPQPQHF,TGTGCCAGCAGTGAAGGAATCAGGGAAATCCCTCAGCCCCAGCATTTT,NA,NA,TRBV6-1,TRBJ1-5
CASSPGLAGGRKRDTQYF,TGTGCCAGCAGCCCCGGACTAGCGGGGGGGCGGAAAAGAGATACGCAGTATTTT,NA,TRBD2,TRBV7-9,TRBJ2-3
CASRDNNQETQYF,TGTGCCAGTCGGGACAACAACCAAGAGACCCAGTACTTC,NA,NA,TRBV19,TRBJ2-5
CASSGTSGSGRGVYEQYF,TGCGCCAGCAGTGGGACTAGCGGGAGTGGAAGGGGAGTCTACGAGCAGTACTTC,NA,TRBD2,TRBV10-1,TRBJ2-7
CASSVAGQGASGANVLTF,TGTGCCAGCAGCGTAGCGGGACAGGGGGCTAGTGGGGCCAACGTCCTGACTTTC,NA,TRBD1,TRBV9,TRBJ2-6
CASSLSSRLQNTEAFF,TGTGCCAGCAGCTTAAGTTCCAGACTGCAGAACACTGAAGCTTTCTTT,NA,NA,TRBV7-9,TRBJ1-1
CASSRIDRSLGDEQFF,TGTGCCAGCAGCCGTATCGACAGATCCCTAGGCGATGAGCAGTTCTTC,NA,NA,TRBV6-6,TRBJ2-1
CAISEGQNYEQYF,TGTGCCATCAGTGAGGGACAGAACTACGAGCAGTACTTC,NA,NA,TRBV10-3,TRBJ2-7
CASSLRGKGTDTQYF,TGTGCCAGCAGCTTAAGGGGGAAGGGCACAGATACGCAGTATTTT,NA,NA,TRBV7-9,TRBJ2-3
CASSWTESSPTEAFF,TGCGCCAGCAGCTGGACAGAGTCCTCCCCCACTGAAGCTTTCTTT,NA,NA,TRBV5-1,TRBJ1-1
CASSYGTGGNSPLHF,TGCGCCAGCAGCTACGGGACAGGCGGCAATTCACCCCTCCACTTT,NA,TRBD1,TRBV4-3,TRBJ1-6
CASSQGLAREQYF,TGTGCCAGCAGCCAGGGACTAGCCCGCGAGCAGTACTTC,once,TRBD2,TRBV12-3/TRBV12-4,TRBJ2-7
CASSYPPGVMNTEAFF,TGTGCCAGCAGCTACCCCCCGGGAGTAATGAACACTGAAGCTTTCTTT,NA,NA,TRBV7-9,TRBJ1-1
CASRPGLRGNTIYF,TGTGCCAGCAGGCCTGGACTGAGGGGAAACACCATATATTTT,NA,NA,TRBV7-8,TRBJ1-3
CASSSRRLGYTF,TGTGCCAGCAGTTCGCGTCGATTAGGCTACACCTTC,NA,NA,TRBV28,TRBJ1-2
CASRKREGRGEQFF,TGTGCCAGCAGGAAGCGGGAGGGCCGCGGTGAGCAGTTCTTC,NA,TRBD2,TRBV3-1/TRBV3-2,TRBJ2-1
CASSKRGGDTQYF,TGTGCCAGCTCAAAAAGAGGGGGAGATACGCAGTATTTT,NA,NA,TRBV18,TRBJ2-3
CASSFVGSQETQYF,TGTGCCAGCAGCTTTGTGGGGAGCCAAGAGACCCAGTACTTC,NA,NA,TRBV7-9,TRBJ2-5